The 28 T cell receptor beta chains below come from one sample, sequenced in a study of T cell changes during pregnancy in multiple sclerosis. TCRdb's table, derived via immunoSEQ multiplex PCR, lists solely in-frame clones and lacks some. The sample shows roughly 49,000 clones, around 90% of them seen only once. The sample in question was peripheral blood, obtained in the first trimester of pregnancy. Every receptor here comes from a female donor in good health, enrolled as a control in a pregnancy study.

CDR3 region: CASSIGQGAGDTQYF. For the CDR3, the DNA is TGTGCCAGCAGCATTGGACAGGGGGCTGGGGATACGCAGTATTTT. The genes are TRBV7-9 and TRBJ2-3; TRBD1 agrees at 11 bases. Per the germline V gene, CDR1 is SEHNR and CDR2 is FQNEAQ (reference sequence). This CDR3 comprises 15 residues. Trimming cost V 5 bases and J 6 bases; bases outside gene matches: 7.

The chain joins TRBV6-1 to TRBJ2-1; D not resolved. Per the germline V gene, CDR1 is MNHNS and CDR2 is SASEGT. This CDR3 is built from 13 residues. The germline V and J ends were trimmed by 6 bases and 3 bases, with 9 bases remaining between them. The CDR3 loop is CASRYRSYNEQFF. The CDR3 bases are TGTGCCAGCAGATATAGGAGCTACAATGAGCAGTTCTTC.

The chain employs TRBV15 and TRBJ2-7; tentatively, D is TRBD2 (6 bases). CDR1 LNHNV and CDR2 YYDKDF come from the germline V gene (reference sequence). The CDR3 length is 15 residues. Trimming shortened V by 0 bases and J by 3 bases, and 12 bases separated the two germline ends. CDR3 DNA sequence: TGTGCCACCAGCAGAGATAGCGGTCGCAACTACGAGCAGTACTTC. Translated, it gives CATSRDSGRNYEQYF. Supplemented by reference TRBV15 and TRBJ2-7, the full variable domain reads DAMVIQNPRYQVTQFGKPVTLSCSQTLNHNVMYWYQQKSSQAPKLLFHYYDKDFNNEADTPDNFQSRRPNTSFCFLDIRSPGLGDTAMYLCATSRDSGRNYEQYFGPGTRLTVT.

The V gene is TRBV2, the J gene TRBJ1-3; D not resolved. This CDR3 has 14 residues. Trimming shortened V by 4 bases and J by 2 bases, and 9 bases separated the two germline ends. Looked up from germline, CDR1 is SNHLY and CDR2 is FYNNEI. In nucleotides, the CDR3 is TGTGCCAGCAGTGTGTTGGCACCTGGAAACACCATATATTTT. The encoded protein is CASSVLAPGNTIYF.

The chain carries TRBV5-8 and TRBJ2-7; a weak D match, TRBD2 (6 bases). Trimming shortened V by 3 bases and J by 3 bases, and 13 bases separated the two germline ends. The CDR3 sequence is 14 residues long. Germline V gene sequence: CDR1 SGHTS, CDR2 YDEGEE. The CDR3 nucleotides read TGTGCCAGCAGCTCGCGGGACTCCGTCTACGAGCAGTACTTC. It is translated as CASSSRDSVYEQYF.

The chain has TRBV7-2 and TRBJ2-1; D might be TRBD2 (6 bases). The V end was cut by 3 bases, the J end by 5 bases, with 23 bases between. CDR3 length: 18 amino acids. Germline V gene data show CDR1 as SGHTA and CDR2 as FQGNSA. The CDR3 is CASSFRIGKTRWNNEQFF. The CDR3 DNA sequence: TGTGCCAGCAGCTTTAGAATTGGAAAGACTAGATGGAACAATGAGCAGTTCTTC.

This rearrangement joins TRBV7-2 to TRBJ2-1; 13 bases are shared with TRBD2. CDR3 length equals 14 residues. After removal of 5 bases from V and 10 bases from J, the junction contained 5 bases not matched to a gene. Germline V gene sequence: CDR1 SGHTA, CDR2 FQGNSA. The CDR3 sequence is CASSPGTSGIEQFF. CDR3 sequence (DNA): TGTGCCAGCAGCCCCGGGACTAGCGGGATAGAGCAGTTCTTC. The variable domain in full, with the rest retrieved from reference TRBV7-2 and TRBJ2-1, is GAGVSQSPSNKVTEKGKDVELRCDPISGHTALYWYRQSLGQGLEFLIYFQGNSAPDKSGLPSDRFSAERTGGSVSTLTIQRTQQEDSAVYLCASSPGTSGIEQFFGPGTRLTVL.

The rearrangement joins TRBV9 to TRBJ1-1; the D gene is possibly TRBD1 (5 bases). CDR3 length: 13 amino acids. Per germline, CDR1 SGDLS and CDR2 YYNGEE. Trimming removed 0 bases at V and 7 bases at J, with 10 bases between. The CDR3 here is CASSVGGGSEAFF. For the CDR3, the DNA is TGTGCCAGCAGCGTAGGGGGGGGGAGTGAAGCTTTCTTT. Drawing the rest from reference TRBV9 and TRBJ1-1, the complete variable domain is DSGVTQTPKHLITATGQRVTLRCSPRSGDLSVYWYQQSLDQGLQFLIQYYNGEERAKGNILERFSAQQFPDLHSELNLSSLELGDSALYFCASSVGGGSEAFFGQGTRLTVV.

This clone was found once. The chain employs TRBV19 and TRBJ1-2; perhaps TRBD1 as D (6 bases). V was trimmed by 4 bases and J by 1 base, leaving 16 bases between them. Germline-derived CDR1 and CDR2 are LNHDA and SQIVND (reference sequence). This CDR3 has 16 residues. The CDR3 DNA follows: TGTGCCAGTAGTAGGACCTGGGGACAAAGTAACTATGGCTACACCTTC. It codes for CASSRTWGQSNYGYTF. The full variable domain, with the rest looked up from reference TRBV19 and TRBJ1-2, is DGGITQSPKYLFRKEGQNVTLSCEQNLNHDAMYWYRQDPGQGLRLIYYSQIVNDFQKGDIAEGYSVSREKKESFPLTVTSAQKNPTAFYLCASSRTWGQSNYGYTFGSGTRLTVV.

The CDR3 is CASSSGYNQPQHF. In DNA, the CDR3 is TGTGCCAGCAGTTCGGGGTACAATCAGCCCCAGCATTTT. J is TRBJ1-5 and V is TRBV6-5; D not certain. CDR3 length equals 13 residues. CDR1 is MNHEY and CDR2 is SVGAGI in the germline V gene. V lost 4 bases, J lost 3 bases, and 7 bases lay in between.

As regards this clone: The junction departs from germline at one end; a sequencing error may be responsible. CDR3 sequence (DNA): TGTGCTAGCAGCTTAGGGGACAGGGCGTTAGAGACCCAGTACTTC. This gives the protein CASSLGDRALETQYF. The genes are TRBV7-7 and TRBJ2-5, with 9 positions matching TRBD1. The CDR3 consists of 15 residues. CDR1 SSHAT and CDR2 FNYEAQ come from the germline V gene (reference sequence).

The chain couples TRBV18 to TRBJ1-2; no reliable D call. CDR1 is KGHSH, CDR2 LQKENI, per germline. The CDR3 extends over 17 amino acids. The V gene lost 0 bases and the J gene lost 2 bases, with 16 bases spanning the gap. The CDR3 DNA reads TGTGCCAGCTCACCACCCCACAAAGTATTCCAAAACTATGGCTACACCTTC. Its protein product is CASSPPHKVFQNYGYTF.

The table lists this clone with a count of one. The genes are TRBV28 and TRBJ1-2, with 8 bases aligning to TRBD1. The CDR3 runs to 16 residues. V lost 5 bases and J lost 4; bases outside the gene matches: 12. CDR1 and CDR2 (germline): MDHEN, SYDVKM. CDR3 protein: CASSPPVAGGIYGYTF. CDR3 nucleotide sequence: TGTGCCAGCAGTCCCCCCGTGGCAGGGGGCATCTATGGCTACACCTTC.

This chain links TRBV5-5 with TRBJ2-5, with TRBD1 as a possible D gene (6 bases). V was cut by 4 bases and J by 4 bases, with 23 bases left in between. CDR1 is SGHKS and CDR2 is YYEKEE in the germline V gene (reference sequence). There are 17 residues in the CDR3. CDR3 sequence: CASSPYPQGGSGETQYF. For the CDR3, the DNA is TGTGCCAGCAGCCCGTACCCACAGGGCGGATCCGGAGAGACCCAGTACTTC.

The chain joins TRBV19 to TRBJ1-2, with 8 nucleotides matching TRBD1. Germline CDR1 reads LNHDA; CDR2 reads SQIVND (reference sequence). This CDR3 region has 17 residues. The J segment lost 4 bases and the V segment lost 6 bases, leaving 16 bases of the junction unmatched. CDR3 sequence reads: CASRYSSGTGAVYGYTF. The CDR3 nucleotides read TGTGCCAGTAGATATTCTTCAGGGACAGGAGCTGTCTATGGCTACACCTTC.

The chain has TRBV4-3 and TRBJ2-1; 8 bases map to TRBD2. The CDR3 loop spans 17 amino acids. Trimming cost V 0 bases and J 1 base; bases outside gene matches: 5. Germline V CDR1 and CDR2: LGHNA, YSLEER. The CDR3, as DNA: TGCGCCAGCAGCCAAGATGGACTAGCCGATTCCTACAATGAGCAGTTCTTC. It encodes CASSQDGLADSYNEQFF.

The rearrangement joins TRBV29-1 to TRBJ1-1; no firm D call. V gave up 2 bases and J gave up 4 bases, with 11 bases separating them. The CDR3 extends over 13 amino acids. From germline, CDR1 is SQVTM and CDR2 ANQGSEA. The CDR3: CSVESGFSTEAFF. CDR3 DNA sequence: TGCAGCGTTGAATCGGGATTTTCCACTGAAGCTTTCTTT.

This chain connects TRBV7-8 to TRBJ2-7; 10 bases line up with TRBD1. V was clipped by 3 bases and J by 9 bases; unmatched bases: 14. The CDR3 is made up of 16 amino acids. Looked up from germline, CDR1 is SGHVS and CDR2 is FQNEAQ. CDR3 nucleotide sequence: TGTGCCAGCAGCTTGTCGACAGGACAGGGGGAGGTTGGGCAGTACTTC. It encodes CASSLSTGQGEVGQYF.

The sample holds a few counts of this clone. The CDR3 region is CASSQGTTPYEQYF. The CDR3 coding sequence is TGTGCCAGCAGCCAAGGGACTACCCCCTACGAGCAGTACTTC. The chain joins TRBV14 to TRBJ2-7; a possible D gene is TRBD2 (6 bases). CDR1 SGHDN and CDR2 FVKESK come from the germline V gene. The ends were cut back, 1 base at V and 2 bases at J, with 9 bases in the middle. This CDR3 comprises 14 residues.

The genes are TRBV30 and TRBJ2-1, with TRBD1 identical over 9 bases. Germline lookup yields CDR1 GTSNPN and CDR2 SVGIG (reference sequence). The CDR3 is 14 residues long. With 5 bases clipped from V and 9 bases from J, the junction kept 11 bases outside the gene matches. The CDR3 sequence: CAWDPGQGIGEQFF. In DNA, the CDR3 is TGTGCCTGGGACCCGGGACAGGGTATTGGTGAGCAGTTCTTC.

The gene calls are TRBV9 and TRBJ2-1; unclear D gene. Per germline, CDR1 SGDLS and CDR2 YYNGEE. The CDR3 loop spans 14 amino acids. The V and J ends lost 0 bases and 6 bases respectively, with 10 bases between them. The CDR3 DNA follows: TGTGCCAGCAGCGTAGGAGGTAGCCCCAATGAGCAGTTCTTC. Translated, it gives CASSVGGSPNEQFF.

By share, this clone counts as medium-sized. The chain uses TRBV4-2 and TRBJ2-7; 9 bases map to TRBD1. V lost 2 bases to trimming and J lost 1 base; unmatched junction nucleotides: 6. The CDR3 spans 16 residues. CDR1 is LGHNA, CDR2 YNFKEQ, per germline. The DNA of the CDR3 is TGTGCCAGCAGCCAAAGTCTCGGGACAGGGTCCTACGAGCAGTACTTC. Protein sequence: CASSQSLGTGSYEQYF.

This clone was seen a handful of times. This rearrangement joins TRBV25-1 to TRBJ1-1, with D perhaps TRBD1 (5 bases). The V end lost 1 base, the J end lost 1 base, and 10 bases lay between the germline ends. CDR1 is MGHDK, CDR2 SYGVNS, per germline. The CDR3 is 15 residues long. The CDR3 DNA reads as TGTGCCAGCAGTGAATGGGGGGGAAGGAACACTGAAGCTTTCTTT. This encodes CASSEWGGRNTEAFF.

This chain joins TRBV28 and TRBJ1-1; D is perhaps TRBD1 (6 bases). V shed 5 bases and J shed 1 base, with 14 bases lying between them. The CDR3 covers 15 residues. CDR1 and CDR2 (germline): MDHEN, SYDVKM. DNA for the CDR3: TGTGCCAGCAGTGACCCGCGGGGGGCGAACACTGAAGCTTTCTTT. It specifies CASSDPRGANTEAFF.

The chain employs TRBV5-6 and TRBJ2-7; D possibly corresponds to TRBD2 (5 bases). Trimming stripped 1 base from V and 7 bases from J, with 9 bases between. CDR1 and CDR2 (germline): SGHDT, YYEEEE. This CDR3 spans 12 amino acids. The chain's CDR3 is CASSLSPGEQYF. In DNA form, the CDR3 reads TGTGCCAGCAGCTTGTCCCCGGGGGAGCAGTACTTC. The full variable domain, completed using reference TRBV5-6 and TRBJ2-7, is DAGVTQSPTHLIKTRGQQVTLRCSPKSGHDTVSWYQQALGQGPQFIFQYYEEEERQRGNFPDRFSGHQFPNYSSELNVNALLLGDSALYLCASSLSPGEQYFGPGTRLTVT.

The chain joins TRBV2 to TRBJ2-7, with 13 bases identical to TRBD2. The germline V gene encodes CDR1 SNHLY and CDR2 FYNNEI. V was clipped by 5 bases and J by 3 bases; unmatched bases: 7. The CDR3 has 16 residues. The CDR3 here is CASSRRGLAGNYEQYF. DNA for the CDR3: TGTGCCAGCAGTCGACGGGGACTAGCGGGGAACTACGAGCAGTACTTC. Supplemented by reference TRBV2 and TRBJ2-7, the full variable domain reads EPEVTQTPSHQVTQMGQEVILRCVPISNHLYFYWYRQILGQKVEFLVSFYNNEISEKSEIFDDQFSVERPDGSNFTLKIRSTKLEDSAMYFCASSRRGLAGNYEQYFGPGTRLTVT.

The chain combines TRBV5-1 with TRBJ2-5; D is possibly TRBD1 (5 bases). CDR1 is SGHRS and CDR2 is YFSETQ in the germline V gene. The CDR3 is made up of 14 amino acids. The ends were cut back, 0 bases at V and 3 bases at J, with 9 bases in the middle. The CDR3 is CASSLAGREETQYF. As DNA, the CDR3 is TGCGCCAGCAGCTTGGCAGGCAGGGAAGAGACCCAGTACTTC.

V and J are TRBV5-4 and TRBJ2-7, with TRBD2 identical over 12 bases. The ends lost 0 bases at V and 2 bases at J; junction bases unmatched: 0. Germline values: CDR1 SGHNT, CDR2 YYREEE (reference sequence). This CDR3 has 15 amino acids. CDR3 in amino acids: CASSLASGRAYEQYF. The DNA of the CDR3 is TGTGCCAGCAGCTTGGCTAGCGGGAGGGCCTACGAGCAGTACTTC. The full variable domain, with the rest looked up from reference TRBV5-4 and TRBJ2-7, is ETGVTQSPTHLIKTRGQQVTLRCSSQSGHNTVSWYQQALGQGPQFIFQYYREEENGRGNFPPRFSGLQFPNYSSELNVNALELDDSALYLCASSLASGRAYEQYFGPGTRLTVT.